This is a list of T cell receptor beta chains from one sample in a study of PD-1 blockade in mismatch repair-deficient tumors. Sequencing was performed with immunoSEQ multiplex PCR; in TCRdb, only in-frame clones are kept and a portion is missing. The repertoire consists of about 16,000 clones, with approximately 88% occurring once and the leading ten covering about 17%. Here the sequenced sample was PBMCs, taken before pembrolizumab treatment. Receptors were obtained from an adult with mismatch repair-deficient cancer. CDR3s include the opening cysteine and the closing phenylalanine or tryptophan. Each record gives: clone size, J gene, D gene, V gene, CDR3 protein, CDR3 DNA. D genes are given only for firm matches. Not every row has a clone size; where given, it reads once, few, many or a size class.

>.|TRBJ2-1|TRBD1|TRBV7-8
CASSLPGQGGYNEQFF
TGTGCCAGCAGCTTACCAGGACAGGGTGGGTACAATGAGCAGTTCTTC
>.|TRBJ1-2|TRBD1|TRBV4-3
CASSQETGGSFSFGYTF
TGCGCCAGCAGCCAAGAGACAGGGGGTTCCTTTTCCTTCGGCTACACCTTC
>.|TRBJ2-7|.|TRBV21-1
CASSKSLRQHNPEQYF
TGTGCCAGCAGCAAATCTCTTCGGCAGCACAATCCCGAGCAGTACTTC
>few|TRBJ2-3|TRBD1|TRBV6-4
CASSDGTGGTDTQYF
TGTGCCAGCAGTGACGGGACAGGGGGCACAGATACGCAGTATTTT
>.|TRBJ2-7|TRBD1|TRBV5-4
CASTPGQGPYEQYF
TGTGCCAGCACCCCGGGACAGGGCCCCTACGAGCAGTACTTC
>once|TRBJ2-7|.|TRBV6-5
CASSYRATAYEQYF
TGTGCCAGCAGTTACCGGGCGACAGCTTACGAGCAGTACTTC
>once|TRBJ2-7|.|TRBV7-2
CASSLAGGYEQYF
TGTGCCAGCAGCTTAGCGGGGGGCTACGAGCAGTACTTC
>few|TRBJ1-5|.|TRBV2
CASTLTGTQPQHF
TGTGCCAGCACTTTGACAGGTACACAGCCCCAGCATTTT
>.|TRBJ2-5|TRBD2|TRBV18
CASRRTSGRATGETQYF
TGTGCCAGCCGACGGACTAGCGGGAGGGCCACGGGGGAGACCCAGTACTTC
>.|TRBJ2-1|TRBD1|TRBV5-1
CASSLRTGRYNEQFF
TGCGCCAGCAGCCTGCGGACAGGGCGATACAATGAGCAGTTCTTC
>.|TRBJ2-1|TRBD1|TRBV11-3
CASSLLGQGYNEQFF
TGTGCCAGCAGCTTACTCGGACAGGGCTACAATGAGCAGTTCTTC
>.|TRBJ2-6|.|TRBV9
CASSVEGNGANVLTF
TGTGCCAGCAGCGTGGAAGGAAACGGGGCCAACGTCCTGACTTTC
>.|TRBJ2-2|.|TRBV2
CASSETAAGAATGELFF
TGTGCCAGCAGTGAAACGGCGGCGGGGGCGGCCACCGGGGAGCTGTTTTTT
>.|TRBJ2-2|.|TRBV25-1
CASSELALDTGELFF
TGTGCCAGCAGTGAGCTAGCCCTCGACACCGGGGAGCTGTTTTTT
>.|TRBJ2-7|.|TRBV6-5
CASSTTTGSAYEQYF
TGTGCCAGCAGTACAACAACAGGGAGTGCCTACGAGCAGTACTTC
>once|TRBJ2-4|.|TRBV25-1
CASSLSLPHIQYF
TGTGCCAGCAGTCTGTCCCTCCCCCACATTCAGTACTTC
>.|TRBJ2-5|.|TRBV7-9
CASSLVFGARETQYF
TGTGCCAGCAGCTTAGTATTTGGGGCGCGTGAGACCCAGTACTTC
>once|TRBJ1-3|TRBD1|TRBV4-1
CASSQDSRQGGNTIYF
TGCGCCAGCAGCCAAGATAGCAGACAGGGTGGAAACACCATATATTTT
>.|TRBJ2-5|TRBD2|TRBV30
CAWSVHGGGFRETQYF
TGTGCCTGGAGTGTACACGGGGGGGGGTTTCGGGAGACCCAGTACTTC
>.|TRBJ2-1|.|TRBV29-1
CSVGDHHRAEQFF
TGCAGCGTTGGGGACCACCATCGGGCTGAGCAGTTCTTC
>.|TRBJ1-5|.|TRBV10-1
CASSEVSWPQHF
TGCGCCAGCAGTGAGGTTTCATGGCCCCAGCATTTT
>.|TRBJ2-5|.|TRBV6-5
CASSYAGIQETQYF
TGTGCCAGCAGTTACGCAGGGATACAAGAGACCCAGTACTTC
>.|TRBJ2-1|TRBD2|TRBV30
CARDGRYLYNEQFF
TGTGCCCGGGACGGGAGGTACCTCTACAATGAGCAGTTCTTC
>.|TRBJ2-2|.|TRBV7-7
CASSRTLDSGELFF
TGTGCTAGCAGCCGAACCCTAGATTCCGGGGAGCTGTTTTTT
>.|TRBJ2-1|.|TRBV4-1
CASSRGPLNEQFF
TGCGCCAGCTCTCGCGGACCACTCAATGAGCAGTTCTTC
>.|TRBJ2-3|TRBD2|TRBV27
CASSRPGLAGGGADTQYF
TGTGCCAGCAGTCGACCGGGACTAGCGGGAGGGGGTGCAGATACGCAGTATTTT
>.|TRBJ2-5|.|TRBV7-9
CASSMAGQETQYF
TGTGCCAGCAGTATGGCGGGCCAAGAGACCCAGTACTTC
>.|TRBJ1-2|.|TRBV5-6
CASSFRTGRGYTF
TGTGCCAGCAGCTTCCGAACAGGGCGCGGCTACACCTTC
>.|TRBJ2-7|.|TRBV6-1
CASRSRDWPFYEQYF
TGTGCCAGCCGAAGCCGGGACTGGCCTTTCTACGAGCAGTACTTC